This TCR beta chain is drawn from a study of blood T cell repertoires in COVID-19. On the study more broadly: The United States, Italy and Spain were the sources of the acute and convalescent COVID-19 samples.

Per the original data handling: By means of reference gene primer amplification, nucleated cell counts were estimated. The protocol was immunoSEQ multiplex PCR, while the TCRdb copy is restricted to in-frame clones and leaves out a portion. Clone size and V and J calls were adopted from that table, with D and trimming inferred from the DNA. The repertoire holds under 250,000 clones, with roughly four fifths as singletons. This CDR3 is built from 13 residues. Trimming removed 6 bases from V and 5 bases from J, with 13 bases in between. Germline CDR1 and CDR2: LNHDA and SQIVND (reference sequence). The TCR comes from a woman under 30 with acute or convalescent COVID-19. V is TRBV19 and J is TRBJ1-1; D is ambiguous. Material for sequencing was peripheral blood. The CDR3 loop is CASSEVMVTEAFF. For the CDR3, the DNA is TGTGCCAGTAGCGAGGTAATGGTTACTGAAGCTTTCTTT.